The sample holds a few counts of the clone carrying this TCR beta chain. The target antigen is unknown. Punch biopsies of lesional scalp, plus peripheral blood, were taken from alopecia areata patients. PBMCs yielded sorted CD4+ and CD8+ T cells. The sample is drawn from a study of CD8+ T cells in alopecia areata. At the level of the study: The study gave treated patients oral tofacitinib at 5 to 10 mg twice daily.

Germline V gene lookup returns CDR1 SQVTM and CDR2 ANQGSEA. V was shortened by 1 base and J by 5 bases, with 9 bases between the two germline ends. The CDR3 length is 12 residues. General study findings and limits: The study found higher clonality in lesional than normal scalp, especially in alopecia totalis/universalis.

Following extraction, RNA underwent reverse transcription to cDNA, which served as the sequencing template. Repertoires were generated with immunoSEQ multiplex PCR, while TCRdb's copy carries only in-frame clones and drops some. The sample yields some 95,000 clones, about 45% seen once. Sequencing input: CD4+ T cells sorted from blood. The receptor comes from a human donor with alopecia areata. The chain is built from TRBV29-1 and TRBJ2-7; D is unclear. CDR3 loop: CSVEVTRHEQYF. In nucleotides, the CDR3 is TGCAGCGTTGAAGTGACTCGTCACGAGCAGTACTTC.